Following are 18 T cell receptor beta chains from one sample sequenced in a study of shared clonotypes between healthy human individuals. The assay was immunoSEQ multiplex PCR, and TCRdb's table has in-frame clones only and misses some. The sample has approximately 460,000 clones, about 74% seen once; the top ten hold around 12%. The sample was PBMCs. These receptors all stem from a woman in her 40s in good health. Some clones in this sample may be carry-over from other donors' samples.

The J gene is TRBJ1-2, the V gene TRBV7-2, with D maybe TRBD1 (5 bases). The CDR3 length is 13 residues. Looked up from germline, CDR1 is SGHTA and CDR2 is FQGNSA. V dropped 5 bases and J dropped 8 bases, with 15 bases sitting between them. Written as DNA, the CDR3 is TGTGCCAGCAGCCGAAACGGTGGGACCGGCTACACCTTC. This sequence encodes CASSRNGGTGYTF.

This clone was picked up a small number of times. The genes are TRBV5-1 and TRBJ2-2; 9 bases line up with TRBD2. V trimming: 3 bases; J trimming: 8 bases; junction bases outside the gene matches: 11. Germline V gives CDR1 SGHRS, CDR2 YFSETQ. The CDR3 runs to 16 residues. CDR3 in DNA: TGCGCCAGCAGCTCCCTAGCGGGAAAATTCGCTGGGGAGCTGTTTTTT. It specifies CASSSLAGKFAGELFF.

The chain joins TRBV7-9 to TRBJ2-1; D possibly corresponds to TRBD2 (5 bases). The length of the CDR3 is 15 residues. Germline lookup yields CDR1 SEHNR and CDR2 FQNEAQ (reference sequence). V lost 3 bases, J lost 6 bases, and 15 bases lay in between. This CDR3 reads CASSFGPREGNEQFF. CDR3 DNA sequence: TGTGCCAGCAGCTTCGGACCTCGGGAAGGCAATGAGCAGTTCTTC.

V is TRBV30 and J is TRBJ2-1, with unresolved D. Germline loops: CDR1 GTSNPN, CDR2 SVGIG (reference sequence). Trimming shortened V by 2 bases and J by 6 bases, and 8 bases separated the two germline ends. The CDR3 is 12 amino acids. The DNA for the CDR3 is TGTGCCTGGAGTCTGGGTCTCAATGAGCAGTTCTTC. Its translation is CAWSLGLNEQFF.

The chain recombines TRBV7-6 with TRBJ2-3; 8 bases fit TRBD2. The germline CDR1 and CDR2 sequences are SGHVS and FNYEAQ. With V trimmed by 4 bases and J by 0 bases, 15 bases remained unmatched. This CDR3 comprises 19 residues. The CDR3 loop reads CASSSSELAVIASTDTQYF. CDR3 coding DNA: TGTGCCAGCAGCTCCTCAGAACTAGCGGTAATAGCTAGCACAGATACGCAGTATTTT.

This clone was counted between two and nine times. The same CDR3 is also encoded by other DNA sequences in this sample. The V and J genes are TRBV30 and TRBJ1-1; the match to TRBD1 covers 8 bases. V gave up 0 bases and J gave up 3 bases; unmatched junction bases: 12. This CDR3 spans 17 amino acids. Germline V gene lookup returns CDR1 GTSNPN and CDR2 SVGIG (reference sequence). This CDR3 reads CAWSVPPRGRGDTEAFF. DNA for the CDR3: TGTGCCTGGAGTGTACCCCCCAGGGGGCGAGGAGACACTGAAGCTTTCTTT.

The chain uses TRBV27 and TRBJ2-7; a possible D gene is TRBD1 (6 bases). V gave up 8 bases and J gave up 0 bases, with 23 bases separating them. The CDR3 sequence is 17 residues long. Germline lookup yields CDR1 MNHEY and CDR2 SMNVEV (reference sequence). The CDR3 region is CASARSAQGSSSYEQYF. CDR3 nucleotide sequence: TGTGCCAGCGCCCGATCGGCACAGGGTTCGAGCTCCTACGAGCAGTACTTC.

The chain is built from TRBV30 and TRBJ1-1, with TRBD1 identical over 8 bases. From germline, CDR1 is GTSNPN and CDR2 SVGIG (reference sequence). This CDR3 comprises 15 residues. The J segment lost 4 bases and the V segment lost 0 bases, leaving 7 bases of the junction unmatched. The CDR3 DNA sequence: TGTGCCTGGAGTGTACCCCGGACAGGGCTCACTGAAGCTTTCTTT. Translation gives CAWSVPRTGLTEAFF. The full variable domain, completed using reference TRBV30 and TRBJ1-1, is SQTIHQWPATLVQPVGSPLSLECTVEGTSNPNLYWYRQAAGRGLQLLFYSVGIGQISSEVPQNLSASRPQDRQFILSSKKLLLSDSGFYLCAWSVPRTGLTEAFFGQGTRLTVV.

The V gene is TRBV5-1, the J gene TRBJ1-2, with D perhaps matching TRBD1 (6 bases). The CDR3 sequence is 15 residues long. Germline loops: CDR1 SGHRS, CDR2 YFSETQ. Trimming pared 2 bases from V and 8 bases from J, leaving 19 bases between. DNA for the CDR3: TGCGCCAGCAGCTTTGGGACAAGTCGAGCAATGGGCTACACCTTC. Amino acid sequence: CASSFGTSRAMGYTF. The variable domain in full, with the rest retrieved from reference TRBV5-1 and TRBJ1-2, is KAGVTQTPRYLIKTRGQQVTLSCSPISGHRSVSWYQQTPGQGLQFLFEYFSETQRNKGNFPGRFSGRQFSNSRSEMNVSTLELGDSALYLCASSFGTSRAMGYTFGSGTRLTVV.

This clone was detected a few times. The chain combines TRBV19 with TRBJ2-5; 9 bases match TRBD1. CDR1 LNHDA and CDR2 SQIVND come from the germline V gene (reference sequence). V was pared by 7 bases and J by 5 bases, with 8 bases of the junction left unmatched. The CDR3 is 14 amino acids. The CDR3 sequence is CASNGQGRMETQYF. Here the CDR3 DNA reads TGTGCCAGTAATGGACAGGGGCGGATGGAGACCCAGTACTTC.

The chain employs TRBV6-6 and TRBJ1-2; 7 bases are shared with TRBD1. CDR3 length: 15 amino acids. V lost 2 bases to trimming and J lost 2 bases; unmatched junction nucleotides: 5. Per the germline V gene, CDR1 is MNHNY and CDR2 is SVGAGI (reference sequence). Written as DNA, the CDR3 is TGTGCCAGCAGTTACCCCCGGGACAGCAACTATGGCTACACCTTC. It specifies CASSYPRDSNYGYTF.

To note about this clone: This CDR3 is also generated by other DNA sequences in the sample. The chain combines TRBV10-2 with TRBJ2-2; TRBD1 agrees at 10 bases. Trimming cost V 0 bases and J 4 bases; bases outside gene matches: 2. Germline V CDR1 and CDR2: WSHSY, SAAADI. This CDR3 region has 16 residues. The CDR3 DNA reads TGCGCCAGCAGTGAGTCCCGGGACAGGGGCACCGGGGAGCTGTTTTTT. Translated: CASSESRDRGTGELFF.

V and J are TRBV28 and TRBJ2-4, with 7 bases aligning to TRBD2. CDR1 is MDHEN, CDR2 SYDVKM, per germline. V shed 2 bases and J 4 bases; nucleotides not matched to a gene: 11. This CDR3 is built from 17 residues. The CDR3 DNA is TGTGCCAGCAGTTTAGTAGACTATCGGGAGGCGAAAAACATTCAGTACTTC. It is translated as CASSLVDYREAKNIQYF.

This clone has only a few counts. The V call is TRBV28, the J call TRBJ2-1; 10 nucleotides agree with TRBD2. The V gene end was trimmed by 5 bases and the J gene end by 6 bases; junction bases not matched to a gene: 13. This CDR3 has 17 residues. CDR1 MDHEN and CDR2 SYDVKM come from the germline V gene. The CDR3 sequence: CASSHGLAEPVINEQFF. The CDR3, as DNA: TGTGCCAGCAGTCACGGACTAGCGGAGCCCGTTATCAATGAGCAGTTCTTC. The variable domain in full, with the rest retrieved from reference TRBV28 and TRBJ2-1, is DVKVTQSSRYLVKRTGEKVFLECVQDMDHENMFWYRQDPGLGLRLIYFSYDVKMKEKGDIPEGYSVSREKKERFSLILESASTNQTSMYLCASSHGLAEPVINEQFFGPGTRLTVL.

V usage is TRBV19 and J usage is TRBJ2-3; D may match TRBD1 or TRBD2 (6 bases each). Germline CDR1 reads LNHDA; CDR2 reads SQIVND (reference sequence). Trimming took off 10 bases at V and 3 bases at J, with 17 bases between the two ends. CDR3 length: 14 amino acids. The CDR3 loop reads CATISGRGTDTQYF. Here the CDR3 DNA reads TGTGCCACCATTAGCGGAAGGGGGACAGATACGCAGTATTTT.

About this clone: A far more abundant clone sits one base away, making this likely a read error. The V call is TRBV5-1, the J call TRBJ2-2; weak D call: TRBD1 (5 bases). This CDR3 spans 12 amino acids. Looked up from germline, CDR1 is SGHRS and CDR2 is YFSETQ. The CDR3 nucleotides read TGCGCCGGCAGGGTGAATGGCGGGGAGCTGTTTTTT. Its protein is CAGRVNGGELFF.

This chain links TRBV11-2 with TRBJ1-4; tentatively, D is TRBD1 (5 bases). Trimming took 5 bases from V and 10 from J, leaving 17 bases between them. This CDR3 contains 14 residues. Germline V gene lookup returns CDR1 SGHAT and CDR2 FQNNGV. The CDR3 sequence is CASSRTGLGGKLFF. The CDR3 nucleotides are TGTGCCAGCAGCCGCACTGGCCTGGGGGGAAAACTGTTTTTT.

This clone was recorded a few times. V is TRBV9 and J is TRBJ2-1; 15 bases fit TRBD2. J gave up 9 bases and V 4 bases, and 17 bases lay outside the gene matches. Per the germline V gene, CDR1 is SGDLS and CDR2 is YYNGEE. The CDR3 is made up of 19 amino acids. The CDR3 protein is CASSLGTSGRRLAVIEQFF. CDR3 bases: TGTGCCAGCAGCCTTGGGACTAGCGGGAGGCGGTTGGCGGTTATTGAGCAGTTCTTC.